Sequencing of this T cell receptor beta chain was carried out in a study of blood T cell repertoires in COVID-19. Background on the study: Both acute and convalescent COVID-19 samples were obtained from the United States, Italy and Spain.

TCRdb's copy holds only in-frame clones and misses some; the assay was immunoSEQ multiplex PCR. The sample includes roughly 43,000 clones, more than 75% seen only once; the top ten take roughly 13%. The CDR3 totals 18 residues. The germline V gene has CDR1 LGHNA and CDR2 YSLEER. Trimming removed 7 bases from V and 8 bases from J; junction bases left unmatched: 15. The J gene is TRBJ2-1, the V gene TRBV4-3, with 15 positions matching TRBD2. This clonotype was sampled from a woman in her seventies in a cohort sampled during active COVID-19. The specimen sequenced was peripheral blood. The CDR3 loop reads CASTPGVWTSGRADEQFF. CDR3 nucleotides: TGCGCCAGCACACCGGGGGTGTGGACTAGCGGGAGGGCCGATGAGCAGTTCTTC.